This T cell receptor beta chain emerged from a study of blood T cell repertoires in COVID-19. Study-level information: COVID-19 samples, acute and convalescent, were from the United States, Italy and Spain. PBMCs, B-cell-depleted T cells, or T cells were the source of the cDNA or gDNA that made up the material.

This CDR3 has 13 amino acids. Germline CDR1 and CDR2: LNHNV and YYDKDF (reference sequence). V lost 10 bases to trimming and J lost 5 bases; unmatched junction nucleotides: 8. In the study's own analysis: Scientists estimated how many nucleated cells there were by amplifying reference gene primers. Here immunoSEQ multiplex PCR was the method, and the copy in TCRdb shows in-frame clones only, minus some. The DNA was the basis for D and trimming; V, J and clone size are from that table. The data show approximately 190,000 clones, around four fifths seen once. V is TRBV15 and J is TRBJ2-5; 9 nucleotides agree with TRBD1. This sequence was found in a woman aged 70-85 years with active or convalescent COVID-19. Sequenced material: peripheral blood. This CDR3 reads CAIGTGPGETQYF. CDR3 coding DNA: TGTGCCATAGGGACAGGGCCTGGGGAGACCCAGTACTTC.